This paragraph covers one T cell receptor beta chain sequence. The CDR3 has 13 amino acids. Trimming took 9 bases from V and 4 from J; bases not matched to a gene: 4. Germline V gene data show CDR1 as MNHNS and CDR2 as SASEGT. The data belong to a study of technical replicates of blood from a handful of donors. Data came from immunoSEQ multiplex PCR; TCRdb stores just in-frame clones and leaves some out. The sample holds approximately 70,000 clones, around 97% seen once. The receptor was derived from a human donor in good health. The rearrangement joins TRBV6-1 to TRBJ1-3; 9 bases are a match to TRBD1. The sample taken for sequencing was T cells isolated from PBMCs. The CDR3 loop is CASTGGAGNTIYF. The CDR3 nucleotides are TGTGCCAGTACAGGGGGCGCCGGAAACACCATATATTTT.